The clone carrying this T cell receptor beta chain was counted many times. Its target is unknown. 5'RACE employing 10-nucleotide random UMIs yielded the cDNA. Sequencing runs each yielded over 160 million TCR-beta sequences from 15-18 subjects. One entry per CDR3 protein, called by TCRdb with MiXCR from the 5' RACE reads. The table shows over 15,000 distinct CDR3 sequences, with approximately 15% occurring only once. The data belong to a study of neurological immune-mediated disorders. Findings of the study overall: Across subjects, expanded clones had no CDR3 amino acid sequences in common, pointing to private repertoires in all groups.

Per germline, CDR1 SGHRS and CDR2 YFSETQ. The length of the CDR3 is 15 residues. J was trimmed by 1 base and V by 1 base; bases with no gene match: 4. This clonotype was sampled from a man between 60 and 75 years old with HTLV-1-associated myelopathy (HAM/TSP). V and J are TRBV5-1 and TRBJ1-1; TRBD1 matches at 7 bases. What was sequenced was PBMCs. The CDR3, as DNA: TGCGCCAGCAGCTTGACAGGGGACGGGAACACTGAAGCTTTCTTT. Amino acid sequence: CASSLTGDGNTEAFF.